The 15 T cell receptor beta chains in this list originate from one sample, sequenced in a study of a mutant IDH1 vaccine in newly diagnosed glioma. These receptors have no identified antigens. This sample's time point: week 11, during vaccination. Every vaccination contained 300 ug of the mutant IDH1 20-mer peptide and was paired with topical imiquimod. TCRdb's copy holds only in-frame clones and misses some; the assay was immunoSEQ multiplex PCR. This repertoire shows about 30,000 clones, roughly three quarters found once; its top ten account for roughly 22%. Sequenced material: PBMCs, taken from a glioma patient whose treatment included an IDH1 peptide vaccine. All receptors come from a man aged 30 to 45 with glioma.

The chain joins TRBV20-1 to TRBJ1-1; 7 nucleotides match TRBD1. CDR3 length: 11 residues. V trimming: 4 bases; J trimming: 8 bases; junction bases outside the gene matches: 4. CDR1 and CDR2 from the germline V gene are DFQATT and SNEGSKA (reference sequence). This CDR3 reads CSATGGGEAFF. In DNA form, the CDR3 reads TGCAGTGCTACAGGGGGAGGAGAAGCTTTCTTT.

V usage is TRBV7-8 and J usage is TRBJ2-2, with D possibly matching TRBD2 (6 bases). V lost 10 bases, J lost 3 bases, and 21 bases lay in between. The CDR3 has 16 residues. CDR1 is SGHVS, CDR2 FQNEAQ, per germline. The CDR3 spells CATKPRQRAHTGELFF. Written as DNA, the CDR3 is TGTGCCACAAAACCGCGCCAGCGGGCTCACACCGGGGAGCTGTTTTTT.

The chain has TRBV25-1 and TRBJ1-4; D gene ambiguous. The CDR3 runs 14 residues. Germline CDR1 MGHDK, CDR2 SYGVNS. Trimming stripped 7 bases from V and 0 bases from J, with 9 bases between. This chain's CDR3 is CASTHTATNEKLFF. Here the CDR3 DNA reads TGTGCCAGCACACATACTGCAACTAATGAAAAACTGTTTTTT.

The V call is TRBV9, the J call TRBJ2-1; 8 positions match TRBD2. Germline trimming cut 2 bases from V and 5 bases from J; bases unmatched to any gene: 9. The CDR3 is made up of 16 amino acids. Looked up from germline, CDR1 is SGDLS and CDR2 is YYNGEE. DNA for the CDR3: TGTGCCAGCAGCGTTACCGGGACTAGGCCCAACAATGAGCAGTTCTTC. Residues: CASSVTGTRPNNEQFF.

This chain links TRBV2 with TRBJ1-3; possible D gene TRBD1, 6 bases. Trimming cost V 6 bases and J 0 bases, with 15 bases left between them. The CDR3 runs 16 residues. Germline CDR1 reads SNHLY; CDR2 reads FYNNEI. CDR3 amino acids: CASSDGGPLSGNTIYF. In DNA form, the CDR3 reads TGTGCCAGCAGCGATGGGGGGCCCCTCTCTGGAAACACCATATATTTT.

V gene TRBV14 combines with J gene TRBJ2-7; 8 bases agree with TRBD1. Germline V gives CDR1 SGHDN, CDR2 FVKESK. V shed 1 base, J shed 5 bases, and the junction held 7 bases outside the gene matches. The CDR3 covers 15 residues. For the CDR3, the DNA is TGTGCCAGCAGCCAAGGTTCGGACAGGGTTGACGAGCAGTACTTC. Translation gives CASSQGSDRVDEQYF. The full variable domain, completed using reference TRBV14 and TRBJ2-7, is EAGVTQFPSHSVIEKGQTVTLRCDPISGHDNLYWYRRVMGKEIKFLLHFVKESKQDESGMPNNRFLAERTGGTYSTLKVQPAELEDSGVYFCASSQGSDRVDEQYFGPGTRLTVT.

CDR3 region: CASSQRTGGDGANVLTF. The CDR3 bases are TGCGCCAGCAGCCAACGGACAGGGGGCGACGGGGCCAACGTCCTGACTTTC. The gene calls are TRBV4-1 and TRBJ2-6; 11 bases agree with TRBD1. CDR1 is MGHRA and CDR2 is YSYEKL in the germline V gene. This CDR3 region has 17 residues. The V segment lost 2 bases and the J segment 4 bases; nucleotides outside the gene matches: 4.

This chain joins TRBV5-4 and TRBJ2-5, with 9 bases fitting TRBD1. Germline values: CDR1 SGHNT, CDR2 YYREEE (reference sequence). After removal of 4 bases from V and 3 bases from J, the junction contained 4 bases not matched to a gene. CDR3 length: 14 residues. The CDR3 region is CASSVGDREETQYF. The CDR3, as DNA: TGTGCCAGCAGCGTAGGGGACAGGGAAGAGACCCAGTACTTC.

This chain connects TRBV7-2 to TRBJ1-1; tentative D call: TRBD1 (6 bases). CDR3 length: 16 residues. V lost 5 bases and J lost 0, with 16 bases in between. CDR1 is SGHTA, CDR2 FQGNSA, per germline. CDR3 region: CASSLLGGLMNTEAFF. The CDR3 coding sequence is TGTGCCAGCAGCCTCTTAGGGGGACTTATGAACACTGAAGCTTTCTTT.

This clone was recorded a few times. This chain connects TRBV19 to TRBJ1-6, with D possibly TRBD1 on 6 matching bases. Germline lookup yields CDR1 LNHDA and CDR2 SQIVND (reference sequence). The CDR3 length is 14 residues. The V gene lost 5 bases and the J gene lost 7 bases, with 12 bases spanning the gap. For the CDR3, the DNA is TGTGCCAGTAGTTCAACAGGGTGGAATTCACCCCTCCACTTT. This gives the protein CASSSTGWNSPLHF.

The chain links TRBV14 to TRBJ2-1, with D perhaps given as TRBD1 or TRBD2 (5 bases each). Trimming stripped 2 bases from V and 0 bases from J, with 20 bases between. Germline CDR1 reads SGHDN; CDR2 reads FVKESK. The CDR3 runs to 19 residues. Here the CDR3 reads CASSQPKGSQRSSYNEQFF. CDR3 sequence (DNA): TGTGCCAGCAGCCAACCTAAGGGGAGCCAGAGAAGCTCCTACAATGAGCAGTTCTTC.

The chain couples TRBV2 to TRBJ2-3, with D perhaps matching TRBD2 (5 bases). Per the germline V gene, CDR1 is SNHLY and CDR2 is FYNNEI. CDR3 length equals 14 residues. V was cut by 8 bases and J by 1 base, with 13 bases left in between. The CDR3 bases are TGTGCCAGCCAGTTCGGGCGGGGCACAGATACGCAGTATTTT. This sequence encodes CASQFGRGTDTQYF.

This sequence joins TRBV19 and TRBJ2-5; 10 positions agree with TRBD1. CDR3 size: 16 residues. Germline lookup yields CDR1 LNHDA and CDR2 SQIVND (reference sequence). Trimming took 5 bases from V and 2 from J; bases not matched to a gene: 8. The CDR3 coding sequence is TGTGCCAGTAGTCCCAGGGGGGACAGGGGTCAAGAGACCCAGTACTTC. It is translated as CASSPRGDRGQETQYF.

This sequence joins TRBV29-1 and TRBJ2-2; perhaps TRBD1 as D (6 bases). The germline gives CDR1 SQVTM, CDR2 ANQGSEA. The CDR3 is made up of 15 amino acids. Trimming cost V 7 bases and J 4 bases, with 19 bases left between them. CDR3 in amino acids: CSAVGQGSVTGELFF. The CDR3 coding sequence is TGCAGCGCCGTAGGGCAGGGGAGTGTCACCGGGGAGCTGTTTTTT.

The V gene is TRBV30, the J gene TRBJ2-1, with 13 bases matching TRBD2. J lost 9 bases, V lost 3 bases, and 5 bases had no gene match. This CDR3 is built from 14 residues. In germline, CDR1 is GTSNPN, CDR2 SVGIG (reference sequence). CDR3: CAWSRLAGGSEQFF. DNA of the CDR3: TGTGCCTGGAGCCGACTAGCGGGGGGAAGTGAGCAGTTCTTC.